The rows below give T cell receptor beta chains drawn from one sample of a study of T cells after yellow fever vaccination. MiXCR was run by TCRdb on the 5' RACE reads, yielding one entry per CDR3 protein. Of roughly 150,000 distinct CDR3 sequences listed, 7.7% are singletons. Sequencing was performed on CD4+ T cells sorted from PBMCs, taken 5 days after the yellow fever booster vaccination. Receptors were obtained from a man aged 25 to 45 who received the YFV17D yellow fever vaccine. Both conserved end residues are part of each CDR3. A D gene is named only where the DNA matches it firmly. A row's size may be missing; if present it is once, few, many or a size class.

D | size | J | V | CDR3 | DNA
. | many | TRBJ2-1 | TRBV28 | CASMELGRNNEQFF | TGTGCCAGCATGGAACTCGGCCGTAACAATGAGCAGTTCTTC
. | few | TRBJ1-5 | TRBV6-2/TRBV6-3 | CASSPRNQPQHF | TGTGCCAGCAGCCCTCGGAATCAGCCCCAGCATTTT
TRBD1 | many | TRBJ2-3 | TRBV12-3/TRBV12-4 | CASAIPGQGRNTQYF | TGTGCCAGCGCGATCCCGGGACAGGGCAGGAATACGCAGTATTTT
TRBD1 | . | TRBJ2-4 | TRBV10-3 | CAISPTGTELAKNIQYF | TGTGCCATCAGCCCCACCGGGACAGAGCTAGCCAAAAACATTCAGTACTTC
. | . | TRBJ2-3 | TRBV27 | CASSFWGRDTDTQYF | TGTGCCAGCAGTTTTTGGGGGCGGGACACAGATACGCAGTATTTT
. | many | TRBJ2-5 | TRBV20-1 | CSARSTGQETQYF | TGCAGTGCTAGGTCGACAGGCCAAGAGACCCAGTACTTC
. | . | TRBJ2-3 | TRBV20-1 | CSARDLMALGTDTQYF | TGCAGTGCTAGAGATCTCATGGCCTTGGGGACAGATACGCAGTATTTT
TRBD2 | many | TRBJ2-7 | TRBV9 | CASSVDSGSPYEQYF | TGTGCCAGCAGCGTAGATAGCGGGAGCCCCTACGAGCAGTACTTC
TRBD1 | many | TRBJ2-5 | TRBV12-3/TRBV12-4 | CASSLATTGNLQETQYF | TGTGCCAGCAGTTTAGCGACGACAGGGAACCTACAAGAGACCCAGTACTTC
. | many | TRBJ2-5 | TRBV20-1 | CSARDSRGQETQYF | TGCAGTGCTAGAGATTCCCGCGGGCAAGAGACCCAGTACTTC
. | many | TRBJ2-7 | TRBV12-3/TRBV12-4 | CASSLRDRYEQYF | TGTGCCAGCAGTTTGCGGGACAGATACGAGCAGTACTTC
TRBD1 | many | TRBJ1-1 | TRBV4-3 | CASSTKGTGAMNTEAFF | TGCGCCAGCAGTACCAAAGGGACAGGGGCTATGAACACTGAAGCTTTCTTT
TRBD1 | many | TRBJ2-5 | TRBV2 | CASRLKGAFGETQYF | TGTGCCAGCAGGCTTAAGGGGGCGTTCGGAGAGACCCAGTACTTC
TRBD2 | many | TRBJ2-7 | TRBV30 | CAWRLAGGHEQYF | TGTGCCTGGAGACTAGCGGGAGGCCACGAGCAGTACTTC
. | many | TRBJ1-1 | TRBV5-1 | CASSLDRLNTEAFF | TGCGCCAGCAGCTTGGACAGACTGAACACTGAAGCTTTCTTT
. | many | TRBJ1-2 | TRBV12-3/TRBV12-4 | CASTQPPITYGYTF | TGTGCCAGCACCCAGCCTCCTATCACTTATGGCTACACCTTC
. | many | TRBJ2-3 | TRBV20-1 | CSAREWYTQYF | TGCAGCGCCCGGGAGTGGTATACGCAGTATTTT
. | few | TRBJ1-1 | TRBV4-2 | CASSANMNTEAFF | TGTGCCAGCAGCGCCAACATGAACACTGAAGCTTTCTTT
. | few | TRBJ2-2 | TRBV5-1 | CASASMGTGELFF | TGCGCCAGCGCATCGATGGGGACCGGGGAGCTGTTTTTT
. | many | TRBJ2-7 | TRBV19 | CASSIGRVYEQYF | TGTGCCAGTAGTATTGGGCGGGTCTACGAGCAGTACTTC
. | many | TRBJ2-5 | TRBV24-1 | CATSDSRDPYQETQYF | TGTGCCACCAGTGATTCCCGGGACCCGTACCAAGAGACCCAGTACTTC
. | many | TRBJ1-2 | TRBV11-2 | CASSETGDYGYTF | TGTGCCAGCAGCGAGACAGGAGACTATGGCTACACCTTC
. | many | TRBJ1-5 | TRBV19 | CASSISAGAPNQPQHF | TGTGCCAGTAGTATCTCGGCAGGGGCCCCTAATCAGCCCCAGCATTTT
. | . | TRBJ2-7 | TRBV7-2 | CASSFSTVYEQYF | TGTGCCAGCAGCTTCTCCACCGTCTACGAGCAGTACTTC
TRBD1 | many | TRBJ1-2 | TRBV20-1 | CSARTGGGGYTF | TGCAGTGCTAGAACAGGGGGCGGTGGCTACACCTTC
. | many | TRBJ1-1 | TRBV7-2 | CASSLEGTVTEAFF | TGTGCCAGCAGCTTAGAAGGGACGGTCACTGAAGCTTTCTTT
TRBD1 | many | TRBJ2-4 | TRBV20-1 | CSAGARQGLAKNIQYF | TGCAGTGCTGGAGCACGACAGGGCTTAGCCAAAAACATTCAGTACTTC
. | many | TRBJ2-1 | TRBV24-1 | CATSDLGLNEQFF | TGTGCCACCAGTGATTTAGGGTTAAATGAGCAGTTCTTC
. | many | TRBJ2-5 | TRBV7-2 | CASSLMDWSETQYF | TGTGCCAGCAGCTTAATGGACTGGTCGGAGACCCAGTACTTC
. | many | TRBJ1-1 | TRBV6-6 | CASRRGDYTEAFF | TGTGCCAGCAGACGTGGTGACTACACTGAAGCTTTCTTT
. | many | TRBJ2-1 | TRBV29-1 | CSVEWASGNEQFF | TGCAGCGTTGAATGGGCTTCGGGCAATGAGCAGTTCTTC
TRBD1 | many | TRBJ1-5 | TRBV7-9 | CASSQQGPPNQPQHF | TGTGCCAGCAGCCAACAGGGGCCCCCCAATCAGCCCCAGCATTTT
. | many | TRBJ1-1 | TRBV6-5 | CASRTLAGNTEAFF | TGTGCCAGCAGAACTCTGGCAGGAAACACTGAAGCTTTCTTT
TRBD1 | many | TRBJ1-5 | TRBV28 | CASRLDRETSNQPQHF | TGTGCCAGCAGACTCGACAGGGAAACTAGCAATCAGCCCCAGCATTTT
. | many | TRBJ2-7 | TRBV5-1 | CASSSQATMTYEQYF | TGCGCCAGCAGCTCTCAGGCGACAATGACCTACGAGCAGTACTTC
TRBD2 | few | TRBJ2-3 | TRBV9 | CASSADQREATDTQYF | TGTGCCAGCAGCGCCGACCAGCGGGAGGCCACAGATACGCAGTATTTT
TRBD1 | many | TRBJ2-2 | TRBV5-1 | CASIPDRSNTGELFF | TGCGCCAGCATCCCGGACAGGAGCAACACCGGGGAGCTGTTTTTT
. | . | TRBJ2-7 | TRBV27 | CASGYEQYF | TGTGCCAGCGGTTACGAGCAGTACTTC
TRBD1 | many | TRBJ2-7 | TRBV7-9 | CASSTEGQANEQYF | TGTGCCAGCAGCACTGAGGGACAGGCAAACGAGCAGTACTTC
TRBD1 | many | TRBJ2-1 | TRBV6-1 | CASTQDRGKNEQFF | TGTGCCAGCACTCAGGACAGGGGAAAGAATGAGCAGTTCTTC